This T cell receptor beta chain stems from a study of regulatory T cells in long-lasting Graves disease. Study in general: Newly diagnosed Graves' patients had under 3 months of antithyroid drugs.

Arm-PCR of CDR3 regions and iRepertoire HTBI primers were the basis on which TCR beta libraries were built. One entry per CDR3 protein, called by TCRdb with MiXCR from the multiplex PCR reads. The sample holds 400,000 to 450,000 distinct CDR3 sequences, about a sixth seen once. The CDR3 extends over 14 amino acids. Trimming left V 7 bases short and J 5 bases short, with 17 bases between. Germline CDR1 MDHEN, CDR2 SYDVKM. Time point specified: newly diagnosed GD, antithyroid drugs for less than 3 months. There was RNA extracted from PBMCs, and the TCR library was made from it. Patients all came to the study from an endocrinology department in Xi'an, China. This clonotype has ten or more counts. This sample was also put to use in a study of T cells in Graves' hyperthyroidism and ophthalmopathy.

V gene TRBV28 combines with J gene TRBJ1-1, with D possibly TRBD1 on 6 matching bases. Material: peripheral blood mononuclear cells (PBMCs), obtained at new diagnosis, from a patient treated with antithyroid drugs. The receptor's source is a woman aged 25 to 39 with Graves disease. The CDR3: CASIPPGTLTEAFF. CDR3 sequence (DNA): TGTGCCAGCATTCCCCCCGGGACATTGACTGAAGCTTTCTTT.